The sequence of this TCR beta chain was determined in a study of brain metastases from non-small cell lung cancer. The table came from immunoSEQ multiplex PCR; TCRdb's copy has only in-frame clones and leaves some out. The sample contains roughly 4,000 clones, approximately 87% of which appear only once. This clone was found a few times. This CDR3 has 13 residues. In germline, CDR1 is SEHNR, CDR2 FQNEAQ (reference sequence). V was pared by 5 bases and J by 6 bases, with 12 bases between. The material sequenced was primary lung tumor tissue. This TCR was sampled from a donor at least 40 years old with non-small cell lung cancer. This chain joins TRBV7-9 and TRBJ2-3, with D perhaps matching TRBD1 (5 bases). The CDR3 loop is CASSPKGRDTQYF. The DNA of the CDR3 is TGTGCCAGCAGCCCCAAGGGGCGCGATACGCAGTATTTT.